This TCR beta chain comes out of a study of OX40 agonist ivuxolimab in advanced cancers. Study-level background: Ivuxolimab was delivered to patients intravenously every 2 weeks at doses spanning 0.01 to 10 mg/kg. The eligibility criteria allowed prior anti-PD-1, anti-PD-L1 or anti-CTLA-4 therapy, and approximately 38% had some.

Assay: immunoSEQ multiplex PCR; the TCRdb copy retains only in-frame clones and omits some. This table holds around 57,000 clones, about 90% found once. As concerns this clone: Its antigen is currently unknown.

The CDR3 runs to 15 residues. V was clipped by 3 bases and J by 4 bases, with 15 bases between them. CDR1 and CDR2 from the germline V gene are SGHNT and YYREEE (reference sequence). Study-wide results and limits: With doses of 0.1 to 3.0 mg/kg, CD4+ and CD8+ blood T cells had undergone clonal expansion by week 6.

The sequence was obtained from an adult with an advanced solid tumor such as melanoma, head and neck, liver or kidney cancer. The chain employs TRBV5-4 and TRBJ2-3, with TRBD2 as a possible D gene (7 bases). The sequencing used CD4+ or CD8+ T cells sorted from blood, collected in a trial of the OX40 agonist ivuxolimab. CDR3 protein: CASSWGGAPPDTQYF. The DNA for the CDR3 is TGTGCCAGCAGCTGGGGGGGCGCCCCACCAGATACGCAGTATTTT.